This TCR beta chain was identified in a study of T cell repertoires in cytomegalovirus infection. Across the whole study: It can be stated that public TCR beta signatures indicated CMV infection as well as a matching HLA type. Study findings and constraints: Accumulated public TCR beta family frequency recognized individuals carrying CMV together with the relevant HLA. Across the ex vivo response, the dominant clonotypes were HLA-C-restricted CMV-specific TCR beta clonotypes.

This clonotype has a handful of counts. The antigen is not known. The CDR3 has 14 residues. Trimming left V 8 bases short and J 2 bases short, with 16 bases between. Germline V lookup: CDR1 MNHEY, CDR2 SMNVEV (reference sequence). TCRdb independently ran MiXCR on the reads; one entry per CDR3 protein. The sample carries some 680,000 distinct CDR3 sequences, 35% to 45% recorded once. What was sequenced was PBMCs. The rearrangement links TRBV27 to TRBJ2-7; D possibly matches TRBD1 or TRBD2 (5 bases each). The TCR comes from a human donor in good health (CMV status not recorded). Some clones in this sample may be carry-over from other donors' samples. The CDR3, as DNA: TGTGCCAGCGTTAAACCCGGGGCTACCTACGAGCAGTACTTC. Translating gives CASVKPGATYEQYF.